The 14 T cell receptor beta chains presented below share a single source sample, sequenced in a study of T cell repertoires in cytomegalovirus infection. One entry per CDR3 protein results from TCRdb running MiXCR on the reads. Seen here are fewer than 650,000 distinct CDR3 sequences, over 35% observed once, and the top ten hold 48%. No antigen is known for these receptors. Source: cultured PBMCs, taken from culture after CMV antigen stimulation. These receptors were collected from a human donor in good health (CMV status not recorded). Some clones in this sample may be carry-over from other donors' samples.

The V gene is TRBV11-3, the J gene TRBJ2-4, with 7 positions matching TRBD1. V dropped 4 bases and J dropped 0; count of bases not matched to a gene: 9. Germline V CDR1 and CDR2: SGHNT, YENEEA. The CDR3 extends over 17 amino acids. Here the CDR3 reads CASSSRGGEGAKNIQYF. The CDR3 nucleotides are TGTGCCAGCAGCTCTCGAGGGGGCGAGGGAGCCAAAAACATTCAGTACTTC.

This clonotype has only a few counts. This chain joins TRBV15 and TRBJ2-6; TRBD1 is a possible D gene (6 bases). Germline CDR1 LNHNV, CDR2 YYDKDF (reference sequence). V lost 4 bases to trimming and J lost 0 bases, with 19 bases between them. CDR3 length: 19 residues. The CDR3 protein is CATSTTQTGFVSGANVLTF. CDR3 DNA sequence: TGTGCCACCAGCACCACCCAGACAGGATTCGTCTCTGGGGCCAACGTCCTGACTTTC.

The table lists this clonotype with a few counts. CDR3 amino acids: CASSPLGLYEQYF. The CDR3 coding sequence is TGTGCCAGCTCACCCCTCGGGCTCTACGAGCAGTACTTC. The chain has TRBV18 and TRBJ2-7, with D uncertain. Germline V CDR1 and CDR2: KGHSH, LQKENI. Trimming stripped 3 bases from V and 3 bases from J, with 9 bases between. The CDR3 totals 13 residues.

CDR3 region: CASSSGLPNQPQHF. CDR3 DNA: TGTGCCAGTTCCTCGGGACTCCCGAATCAGCCCCAGCATTTT. The chain is built from TRBV19 and TRBJ1-5; maybe TRBD1 (5 bases). The V end was cut by 8 bases, the J end by 4 bases, with 15 bases between. The CDR3 sequence is 14 residues long. Looked up from germline, CDR1 is LNHDA and CDR2 is SQIVND (reference sequence).

The V call is TRBV7-8, the J call TRBJ1-1; D is unresolved. The CDR3 consists of 17 residues. Germline V gives CDR1 SGHVS, CDR2 FQNEAQ. The V and J ends lost 2 bases and 0 bases respectively, with 16 bases between them. CDR3 DNA: TGTGCCAGCAGCTTACTCAGCCTTTCCAACATGAACACTGAAGCTTTCTTT. Its translation is CASSLLSLSNMNTEAFF.

In its sample, this clonotype was seen a few times. This chain joins TRBV6-1 and TRBJ2-3, with 7 bases lining up with TRBD2. J gave up 3 bases and V 6 bases, and 9 bases lay outside the gene matches. CDR3 length: 15 residues. Germline V gene sequence: CDR1 MNHNS, CDR2 SASEGT. The CDR3 sequence: CASRGLPQRTDTQYF. CDR3 sequence (DNA): TGTGCCAGCAGGGGACTACCCCAAAGGACAGATACGCAGTATTTT.

The V call is TRBV28, the J call TRBJ1-5; D is uncertain. Between the trimmed V and J ends, which lost 4 bases and 2 bases, there was a span of 12 bases. Per the germline V gene, CDR1 is MDHEN and CDR2 is SYDVKM. The CDR3 runs to 15 residues. This chain's CDR3 is CASSSTQQRNQPQHF. In nucleotides, the CDR3 is TGTGCCAGCAGTTCTACTCAACAACGCAATCAGCCCCAGCATTTT.

The CDR3 nucleotides are TGTGCCTGGGATCCCGGGGAAAGTAACACCGGGGAGCTGTTTTTT. This gives the protein CAWDPGESNTGELFF. The gene calls are TRBV30 and TRBJ2-2, with a possible D match to TRBD2 (5 bases). The V gene lost 5 bases and the J gene lost 2 bases, with 15 bases spanning the gap. The CDR3 extends over 15 amino acids. CDR1 is GTSNPN and CDR2 is SVGIG in the germline V gene (reference sequence).

The V and J genes are TRBV30 and TRBJ2-2; D remains ambiguous. The V end was cut by 0 bases, the J end by 7 bases, with 18 bases between. CDR3 length equals 16 residues. CDR1 and CDR2 (germline): GTSNPN, SVGIG (reference sequence). CDR3 sequence reads: CAWSVRADPANGELFF. DNA for the CDR3: TGTGCCTGGAGTGTACGGGCGGACCCGGCAAACGGGGAGCTGTTTTTT.

This clonotype occurred a few times. The rearrangement joins TRBV7-9 to TRBJ2-7, with D uncertain. Trimming cost V 4 bases and J 0 bases, with 13 bases left between them. The V gene's germline CDR1 is SEHNR and CDR2 FQNEAQ (reference sequence). The CDR3 has 15 amino acids. The CDR3 loop is CASSYRTESSYEQYF. In nucleotides, the CDR3 is TGTGCCAGCAGCTACCGGACGGAGAGCTCCTACGAGCAGTACTTC.

The chain has TRBV29-1 and TRBJ2-1, with D perhaps TRBD2 (7 bases). Per germline, CDR1 SQVTM and CDR2 ANQGSEA. This CDR3 is built from 14 residues. Trimming shortened V by 5 bases and J by 9 bases, and 20 bases separated the two germline ends. CDR3 sequence (DNA): TGCAGCGTTCCTTGGTGGGGGGGCCGAGGTGAGCAGTTCTTC. It yields the protein CSVPWWGGRGEQFF.

The chain is built from TRBV10-3 and TRBJ1-5; 11 nucleotides agree with TRBD1. The CDR3 extends over 15 amino acids. V dropped 6 bases and J dropped 5; count of bases not matched to a gene: 6. Germline V gene data show CDR1 as ENHRY and CDR2 as SYGVKD. CDR3 nucleotide sequence: TGTGCCATCAGCTCCGGGACAGGGGGGGATCAGCCCCAGCATTTT. It is translated as CAISSGTGGDQPQHF.

This clonotype showed up just a few times. The chain combines TRBV4-3 with TRBJ2-1; perhaps TRBD2 as D (6 bases). The CDR3 is 17 amino acids. The V end was cut by 1 base, the J end by 1 base, with 14 bases between. Per the germline V gene, CDR1 is LGHNA and CDR2 is YSLEER. The CDR3 nucleotides are TGCGCCAGCAGCCAAGGATACGGGAGCCCGTCCTACAATGAGCAGTTCTTC. It yields the protein CASSQGYGSPSYNEQFF.

This sequence joins TRBV28 and TRBJ1-2, with 7 bases identical to TRBD1. The germline CDR1 and CDR2 sequences are MDHEN and SYDVKM. The trim removed 8 bases at V and 8 bases at J, leaving 8 bases unmatched. The CDR3 is 12 residues long. CDR3 residues: CASSDRAQGYTF. The CDR3 DNA reads TGTGCCAGCTCCGACAGGGCGCAAGGCTACACCTTC.